This T cell receptor beta chain was sequenced for a study of shared clonotypes between healthy human individuals. Comment on this clone: As yet, its antigen is unknown.

It was CD45RO-negative cells, positively selected for CCR7, that made up naive CD8 cells, with terminally differentiated effector memory CD45RA+ cells excluded. CDR3 length: 15 amino acids. V shed 3 bases and J 4 bases; nucleotides not matched to a gene: 5. Looked up from germline, CDR1 is SGHVS and CDR2 is FNYEAQ. The table came from immunoSEQ multiplex PCR; TCRdb's copy has only in-frame clones and leaves some out. The sample lists 1.5 million to 2.5 million clones; about 95% were seen once. Overall study results and limits: Relative to their counterparts shared across all four donors, non-shared clonotypes exhibited diminished generation probabilities. Researchers found naive subsets generally carried larger estimated richness than memory subsets.

Sequencing was carried out using naive CD8+ T cells sorted from blood. This TCR derives from a young man in good health. This chain joins TRBV7-6 and TRBJ1-3, with 8 bases that match TRBD1. The CDR3 loop is CASSLSTGVGNTIYF. DNA for the CDR3: TGTGCCAGCAGCTTGTCGACAGGGGTGGGAAACACCATATATTTT.